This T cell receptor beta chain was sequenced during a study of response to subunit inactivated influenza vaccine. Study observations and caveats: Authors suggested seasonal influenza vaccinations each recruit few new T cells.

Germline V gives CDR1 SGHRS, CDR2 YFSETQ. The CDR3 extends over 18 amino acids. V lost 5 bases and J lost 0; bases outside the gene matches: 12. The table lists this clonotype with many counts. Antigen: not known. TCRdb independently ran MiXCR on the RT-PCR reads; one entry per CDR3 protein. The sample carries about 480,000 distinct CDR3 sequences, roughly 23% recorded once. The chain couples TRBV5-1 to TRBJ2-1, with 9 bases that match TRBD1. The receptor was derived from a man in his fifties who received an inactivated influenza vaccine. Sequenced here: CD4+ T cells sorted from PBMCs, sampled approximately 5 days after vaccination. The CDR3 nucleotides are TGCGCCAGCAGACCGGGACAGGGTTGGGAGAGCTCCTACAATGAGCAGTTCTTC. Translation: CASRPGQGWESSYNEQFF.